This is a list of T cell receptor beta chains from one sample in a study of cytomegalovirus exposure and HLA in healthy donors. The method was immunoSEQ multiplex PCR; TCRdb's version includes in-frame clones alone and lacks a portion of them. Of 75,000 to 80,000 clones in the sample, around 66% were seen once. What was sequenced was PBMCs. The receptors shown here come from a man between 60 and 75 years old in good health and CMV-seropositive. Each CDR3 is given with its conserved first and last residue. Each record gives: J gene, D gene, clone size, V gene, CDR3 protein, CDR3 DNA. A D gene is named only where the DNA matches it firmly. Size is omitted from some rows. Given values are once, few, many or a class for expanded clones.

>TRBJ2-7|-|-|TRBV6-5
CASTSPGVGEQYF
TGTGCCAGCACCTCTCCAGGGGTAGGCGAGCAGTACTTC
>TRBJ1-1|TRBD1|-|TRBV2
CASRDPGTENTEAFF
TGTGCCAGCAGGGATCCCGGGACAGAGAACACTGAAGCTTTCTTT
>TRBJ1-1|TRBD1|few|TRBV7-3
CASSPLGTVPNEAFF
TGTGCCAGCAGCCCCCTAGGGACAGTACCGAATGAAGCTTTCTTT
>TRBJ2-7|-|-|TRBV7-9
CASRSGTYEQYF
TGTGCCAGCAGATCAGGGACTTACGAGCAGTACTTC
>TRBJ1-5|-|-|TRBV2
CASKGGYSNQPQHF
TGTGCCAGCAAGGGGGGGTATAGCAATCAGCCCCAGCATTTT
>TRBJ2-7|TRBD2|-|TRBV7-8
CASSHSGGYEQYF
TGTGCCAGCAGTCATAGCGGGGGGTACGAGCAGTACTTC
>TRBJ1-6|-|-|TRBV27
CATCLSGFLNSPLHF
TGTGCCACATGCCTTTCAGGATTTCTAAATTCACCCCTCCACTTT
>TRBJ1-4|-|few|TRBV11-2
CASSTHPGLFNEKLFF
TGTGCCAGCAGCACTCACCCCGGGTTATTTAATGAAAAACTGTTTTTT
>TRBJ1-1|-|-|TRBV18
CASSPSGVNTEAFF
TGTGCCAGCTCACCGTCGGGGGTGAACACTGAAGCTTTCTTT
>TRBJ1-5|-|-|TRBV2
CASSEMGQEHRGEFGNQPQHF
TGTGCCAGCAGTGAAATGGGGCAGGAACACCGAGGCGAGTTTGGCAATCAGCCCCAGCATTTT
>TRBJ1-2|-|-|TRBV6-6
CASSDGVGYTF
TGTGCCAGCAGCGACGGAGTGGGCTACACCTTC
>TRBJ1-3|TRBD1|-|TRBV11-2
CASSLSTGSGNTIYF
TGTGCCAGCAGCCTCTCGACAGGGTCTGGAAACACCATATATTTT
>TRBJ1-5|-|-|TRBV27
CASSASNNQPQHF
TGTGCCAGCAGTGCCTCTAACAATCAGCCCCAGCATTTT
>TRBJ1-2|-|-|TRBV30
CAWSVAVGRGSGYTF
TGTGCCTGGAGTGTAGCGGTAGGGAGGGGTAGTGGCTACACCTTC
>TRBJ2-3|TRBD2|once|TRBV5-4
CASSPGTSADTQYF
TGTGCCAGCAGCCCCGGGACTAGCGCAGATACGCAGTATTTT
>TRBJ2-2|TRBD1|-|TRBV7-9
CASRFLGTAYTGELFF
TGTGCCAGCAGGTTTTTAGGGACAGCTTACACCGGGGAGCTGTTTTTT
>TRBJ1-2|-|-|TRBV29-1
CSAIRQGNYGYTF
TGCAGCGCCATCCGGCAGGGGAACTATGGCTACACCTTC
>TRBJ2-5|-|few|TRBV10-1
CASSESRREQETQYF
TGCGCCAGCAGTGAGTCGCGTAGGGAGCAAGAGACCCAGTACTTC
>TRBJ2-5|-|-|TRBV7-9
CASSLSATAKETQYF
TGTGCCAGCAGCTTATCGGCGACAGCAAAAGAGACCCAGTACTTC
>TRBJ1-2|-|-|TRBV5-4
CASSFTGNYGYTF
TGTGCCAGCAGCTTTACGGGTAACTATGGCTACACCTTC
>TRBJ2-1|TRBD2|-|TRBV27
CASSRQGLAGYNEQFF
TGTGCCAGCAGCCGCCAGGGACTAGCGGGATACAATGAGCAGTTCTTC
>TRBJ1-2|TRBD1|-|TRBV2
CASSEGTGCGYTF
TGTGCCAGCAGTGAGGGGACAGGGTGTGGCTACACCTTC
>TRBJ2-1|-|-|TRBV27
CASTLSGLSYNEQFF
TGTGCCAGCACCCTTAGCGGACTCTCCTACAATGAGCAGTTCTTC
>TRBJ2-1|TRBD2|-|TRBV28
CASRPSGGAGANNEQFF
TGTGCCAGCAGACCTTCCGGGGGGGCGGGAGCGAACAATGAGCAGTTCTTC
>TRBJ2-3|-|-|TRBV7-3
CASRPGGAGDTQYF
TGTGCCAGCAGGCCTGGGGGGGCAGGGGATACGCAGTATTTT
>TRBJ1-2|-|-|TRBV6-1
CASSEDRMYGYTF
TGTGCCAGCAGTGAAGACAGGATGTATGGCTACACCTTC
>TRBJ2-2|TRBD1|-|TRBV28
CASSPGGSNTGELFF
TGTGCCAGCAGCCCAGGGGGATCGAACACCGGGGAGCTGTTTTTT
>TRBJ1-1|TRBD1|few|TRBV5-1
CASSLQGFTEAFF
TGCGCCAGCAGCTTACAGGGGTTCACTGAAGCTTTCTTT
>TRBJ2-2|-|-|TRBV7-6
CASSLTGSTGELFF
TGTGCCAGCAGCTTAACCGGGTCCACCGGGGAGCTGTTTTTT
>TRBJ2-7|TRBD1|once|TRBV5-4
CASSLSSTGGLYEQYF
TGTGCCAGCAGCTTGTCCTCGACAGGGGGTCTATACGAGCAGTACTTC
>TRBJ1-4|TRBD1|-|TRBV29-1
CSVMTGGEKLFF
TGCAGCGTTATGACAGGGGGGGAAAAACTGTTTTTT
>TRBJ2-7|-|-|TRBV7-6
CASSLSSSPGTEQYF
TGTGCCAGCAGCTTATCCTCCTCCCCGGGAACGGAGCAGTACTTC
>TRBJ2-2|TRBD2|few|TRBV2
CASMREVAGELFF
TGTGCCAGCATGCGGGAGGTTGCCGGGGAGCTGTTTTTT
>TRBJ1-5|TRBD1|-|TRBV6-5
CASSLNRGSNQPQHF
TGTGCCAGCAGTTTGAACAGGGGGTCCAATCAGCCCCAGCATTTT
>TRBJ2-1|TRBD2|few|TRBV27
CASSPLGLAGGGAYNEQFF
TGTGCCAGCAGCCCCTTAGGCCTAGCGGGGGGTGGGGCCTACAATGAGCAGTTCTTC
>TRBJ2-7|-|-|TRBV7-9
CASSDTGQPREQYF
TGTGCCAGCAGCGACACTGGACAACCTCGAGAGCAGTACTTC
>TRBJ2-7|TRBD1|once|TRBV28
CASSFPGTGTYGQYF
TGTGCCAGCAGTTTCCCCGGGACAGGGACTTACGGGCAGTACTTC
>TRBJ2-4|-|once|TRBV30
CAWRSEELAKNIQYF
TGTGCCTGGAGGTCGGAGGAATTAGCCAAAAACATTCAGTACTTC
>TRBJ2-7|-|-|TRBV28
CASSLGIEGAEAYEQYF
TGTGCCAGCAGTTTAGGGATCGAGGGAGCGGAGGCCTACGAGCAGTACTTC
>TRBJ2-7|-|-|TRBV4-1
CASSQEYPGYYEQYF
TGCGCCAGCAGCCAAGAATACCCAGGGTACTACGAGCAGTACTTC
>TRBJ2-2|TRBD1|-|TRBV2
CASSGAGGPTGELFF
TGTGCCAGCAGTGGTGCAGGGGGTCCCACCGGGGAGCTGTTTTTT
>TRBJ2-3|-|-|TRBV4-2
CASRQSDTDTQYF
TGTGCCAGCAGACAGTCTGACACAGATACGCAGTATTTT
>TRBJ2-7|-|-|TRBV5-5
CASFEDLSSYEQYF
TGTGCCAGCTTTGAGGATTTGAGCTCCTACGAGCAGTACTTC
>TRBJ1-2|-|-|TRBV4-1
CASSQIWRLDSNYGYTF
TGCGCCAGCAGCCAAATTTGGAGGTTGGACAGCAACTATGGCTACACCTTC
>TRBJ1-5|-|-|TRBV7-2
CASSATGTNQPQHF
TGTGCCAGCAGCGCCACAGGGACAAATCAGCCCCAGCATTTT
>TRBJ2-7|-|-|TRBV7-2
CASSPTRTSSYEQYF
TGTGCCAGCAGCCCTACTAGGACCAGCTCCTACGAGCAGTACTTC
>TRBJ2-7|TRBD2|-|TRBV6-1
CASSDPRGEYF
TGTGCCAGCAGTGATCCCCGGGGGGAGTACTTC
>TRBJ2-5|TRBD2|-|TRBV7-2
CASSFAGSGGKTQYF
TGTGCCAGCAGCTTTGCTGGTAGCGGGGGGAAGACTCAGTACTTC